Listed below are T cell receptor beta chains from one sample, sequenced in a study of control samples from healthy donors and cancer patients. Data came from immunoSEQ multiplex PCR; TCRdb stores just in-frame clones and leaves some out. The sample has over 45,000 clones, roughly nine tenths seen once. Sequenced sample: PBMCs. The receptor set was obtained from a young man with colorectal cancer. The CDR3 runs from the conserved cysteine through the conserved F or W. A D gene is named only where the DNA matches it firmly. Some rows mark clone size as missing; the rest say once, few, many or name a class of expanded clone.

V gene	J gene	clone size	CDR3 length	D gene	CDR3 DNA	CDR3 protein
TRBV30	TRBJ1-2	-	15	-	TGTGCCTGGAGCGGCCGGGGCAGGGAGGACTATGGCTACACCTTC	CAWSGRGREDYGYTF
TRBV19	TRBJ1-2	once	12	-	TGTGCCAGTAGTATCGACAACTATGGCTACACCTTC	CASSIDNYGYTF
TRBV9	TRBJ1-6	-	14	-	TGTGCCAGCAGTCCCCCTGGGGGGGCTTCACCCCTCCACTTT	CASSPPGGASPLHF
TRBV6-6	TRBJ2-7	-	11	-	TGTGCCAGCAGTGACCGAAACGAGCAGTACTTC	CASSDRNEQYF
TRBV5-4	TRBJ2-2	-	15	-	TGTGCCAGCAGCTTGGCTATCCGGGGGAACGGGGAGCTGTTTTTT	CASSLAIRGNGELFF
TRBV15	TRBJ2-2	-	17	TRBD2	TGTGCCACCAGCAGAGGGGGACTAGCGGGGATGTCCGGGGAGCTGTTTTTT	CATSRGGLAGMSGELFF
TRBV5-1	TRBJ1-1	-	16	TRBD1	TGCGCCAGCAGCATCCGGGACAGGAACGGGGTGACACCAGCTTTCTTT	CASSIRDRNGVTPAFF
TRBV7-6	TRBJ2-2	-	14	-	TGTGCCAGCAGCTTAAGGGCTTCGGCAGGGGAGCTGTTTTTT	CASSLRASAGELFF
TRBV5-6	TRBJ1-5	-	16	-	TGTGCCAGCAGCATGGGACCGGTAGGAAACAATCAGCCCCAGCATTTT	CASSMGPVGNNQPQHF
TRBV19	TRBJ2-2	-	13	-	TGTGCCAGTAGTATATTAGGTGCCGGGGAGCTGTTTTTT	CASSILGAGELFF
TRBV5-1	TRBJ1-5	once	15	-	TGCGCCAGCAGCTTTGGTGAGGCGGGGAGGGAGCCCCAGCATTTT	CASSFGEAGREPQHF
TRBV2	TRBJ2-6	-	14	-	TGTGCCAGCAAGGGGAGCTCTGGGGCCAACGTCCTGACTTTC	CASKGSSGANVLTF
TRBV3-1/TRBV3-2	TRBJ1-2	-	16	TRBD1	TGTGCCAGCAGCCACCCCAGAAGGACAGGGTGGTATGGCTACACCTTC	CASSHPRRTGWYGYTF
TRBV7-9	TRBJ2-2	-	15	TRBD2	TGTGCCAGCAGCTTATCGGGGGGTCTCACCGGGGAGCTGTTTTTT	CASSLSGGLTGELFF
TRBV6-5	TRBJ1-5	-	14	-	TGTGCCAGCAGTAACGGGAACCTGAATCAGCCCCAGCATTTT	CASSNGNLNQPQHF